Presented here are 6 T cell receptor beta chains from one specimen sequenced in a study of cytomegalovirus exposure and HLA in healthy donors. PCR was performed using 60 Vbeta and 13 Jbeta primers. Using immunoSEQ multiplex PCR, the repertoire was profiled, and TCRdb retains in-frame clones only, with some absent. The table has some 180,000 clones, around 80% seen once. The sample consisted of PBMCs. The receptors here all came from a girl between 10 and 17 years old in good health and CMV-seropositive.

The genes are TRBV9 and TRBJ2-2; D is unclear. V gave up 0 bases and J gave up 6 bases, with 15 bases separating them. The CDR3 runs 16 residues. Germline CDR1 and CDR2: SGDLS and YYNGEE. This CDR3 is CASSVAVGRMAGELFF. The CDR3 DNA is TGTGCCAGCAGCGTAGCTGTGGGCCGAATGGCCGGGGAGCTGTTTTTT.

The rearrangement links TRBV30 to TRBJ2-7, with D tentatively TRBD1 (6 bases). V shed 3 bases and J shed 3 bases, with 9 bases lying between them. The CDR3 extends over 12 amino acids. CDR1 GTSNPN and CDR2 SVGIG come from the germline V gene (reference sequence). The CDR3 nucleotides read TGTGCCTGGAGGGGGGCAGGCTACGAGCAGTACTTC. Protein: CAWRGAGYEQYF.

This sequence joins TRBV2 and TRBJ2-2; 8 bases agree with TRBD1. CDR3 length equals 15 residues. Trimming took 6 bases from V and 0 from J; bases not matched to a gene: 3. The germline V gene has CDR1 SNHLY and CDR2 FYNNEI. Written as DNA, the CDR3 is TGTGCCAGCAGCCCACAGGGGGCGAACACCGGGGAGCTGTTTTTT. It yields the protein CASSPQGANTGELFF.

This chain joins TRBV5-1 and TRBJ2-1; 7 nucleotides match TRBD2. V gave up 0 bases and J gave up 6 bases; unmatched junction bases: 9. This CDR3 spans 16 amino acids. Germline CDR1 reads SGHRS; CDR2 reads YFSETQ. The CDR3: CASSLVVGTIINEQFF. The CDR3 DNA reads TGCGCCAGCAGCTTGGTCGTTGGGACTATCATCAATGAGCAGTTCTTC.

This clone was seen only a few times. The CDR3 here is CSVEGTNQETQYF. CDR3 coding DNA: TGCAGCGTTGAAGGGACAAACCAAGAGACCCAGTACTTC. The V gene is TRBV29-1, the J gene TRBJ2-5; maybe TRBD1 (5 bases). Per germline, CDR1 SQVTM and CDR2 ANQGSEA. CDR3 length equals 13 residues. V lost 1 base and J 0 bases, leaving 6 bases between the germline ends.

The chain links TRBV10-1 to TRBJ2-5, with D possibly TRBD2 on 6 matching bases. Between the trimmed V and J ends, which lost 3 bases and 5 bases, there was a span of 10 bases. Germline-derived CDR1 and CDR2 are WNHNN and SYGVQD (reference sequence). The CDR3 has 13 residues. CDR3 loop: CASSDGGFETQYF. CDR3 DNA sequence: TGCGCCAGCAGTGATGGGGGGTTTGAGACCCAGTACTTC.